One sample yielded the 7 T cell receptor beta chains listed below, sequenced in a study of cytomegalovirus exposure and HLA in healthy donors. PCR used 60 Vbeta primers and 13 Jbeta primers. Only in-frame clones appear in the TCRdb table, and some are missing; sequencing was by immunoSEQ multiplex PCR. The table includes about 92,000 clones, just under 85% detected once. Sequencing was done on a sample of PBMCs. These receptors were obtained from a woman under 30 in good health and CMV-seropositive.

This clone appeared once. The gene calls are TRBV5-1 and TRBJ1-6; D is perhaps TRBD1 (6 bases). The CDR3 runs to 15 residues. The germline gives CDR1 SGHRS, CDR2 YFSETQ. V lost 2 bases and J lost 3, with 9 bases in between. CDR3 nucleotides: TGCGCCAGCAGCTTTCAGGGGAGCTATAATTCACCCCTCCACTTT. This codes for CASSFQGSYNSPLHF. The entire variable domain, with the rest obtained from reference TRBV5-1 and TRBJ1-6, is as follows: KAGVTQTPRYLIKTRGQQVTLSCSPISGHRSVSWYQQTPGQGLQFLFEYFSETQRNKGNFPGRFSGRQFSNSRSEMNVSTLELGDSALYLCASSFQGSYNSPLHFGNGTRLTVT.

This clone turned up a few times. The chain joins TRBV5-1 to TRBJ2-3; D possibly corresponds to TRBD2 (5 bases). Per germline, CDR1 SGHRS and CDR2 YFSETQ. Trimming shortened V by 4 bases and J by 5 bases, and 14 bases separated the two germline ends. There are 14 residues in the CDR3. As DNA, the CDR3 is TGCGCCAGCAGCGTCGGGGTGAGGAGAGATACGCAGTATTTT. Translated: CASSVGVRRDTQYF.

This clone was observed a few times. The chain has TRBV4-1 and TRBJ1-2; D is possibly TRBD1 (6 bases). CDR1 MGHRA and CDR2 YSYEKL come from the germline V gene. The CDR3 sequence is 15 residues long. The V end lost 0 bases, the J end lost 4 bases, and 12 bases lay between the germline ends. The CDR3 bases are TGCGCCAGCAGCCAAGAGGCAGACAGGAGCTATGGCTACACCTTC. This codes for CASSQEADRSYGYTF.

As concerns this clone: Other nucleotide sequences in the sample specify the same CDR3. The chain links TRBV5-1 to TRBJ2-7; TRBD1 matches at 12 bases. The CDR3 totals 14 residues. V lost 4 bases and J lost 5; bases outside the gene matches: 4. Per germline, CDR1 SGHRS and CDR2 YFSETQ. In nucleotides, the CDR3 is TGCGCCAGCAGCACGGGACAGGGGGCCCACGAGCAGTACTTC. Translated, it gives CASSTGQGAHEQYF.

J is TRBJ1-2 and V is TRBV4-2, with 7 bases lining up with TRBD1. Germline assignment: CDR1 LGHNA and CDR2 YNFKEQ. The CDR3 has 15 amino acids. V was pared by 2 bases and J by 1 base, with 4 bases of the junction left unmatched. Here the CDR3 reads CASSQNQGDNYGYTF. CDR3 in DNA: TGTGCCAGCAGCCAAAACCAGGGGGATAACTATGGCTACACCTTC.

The table lists this clone with a count of one. This CDR3 reads CASSQEAGRTYEQYF. CDR3 DNA: TGTGCCAGCAGCCAAGAGGCCGGGAGAACCTACGAGCAGTACTTC. The rearrangement links TRBV14 to TRBJ2-7; possibly TRBD2 for D (6 bases). CDR1 and CDR2 (germline): SGHDN, FVKESK. The V end lost 0 bases, the J end lost 2 bases, and 11 bases lay between the germline ends. The CDR3 is made up of 15 amino acids.

This chain uses TRBV9 with TRBJ2-6, with 9 nucleotides matching TRBD1. J lost 2 bases, V lost 3 bases, and 3 bases had no gene match. This CDR3 has 16 amino acids. The germline V gene encodes CDR1 SGDLS and CDR2 YYNGEE. DNA for the CDR3: TGTGCCAGCAGCGACCGGACAGGGGCTGGGGCCAACGTCCTGACTTTC. It encodes CASSDRTGAGANVLTF.